This record looks at one T cell receptor (beta chain) sequence and its context. The target antigen is unknown. An absence of ophthalmopathy progression within 18 months meant stable Graves' hyperthyroidism. Patients having uncontrolled infection, another autoimmune disease, pregnancy or lactation were not included. This sample was included in a study of T cells in Graves' hyperthyroidism and ophthalmopathy. Study-wide results and caveats: Blood held most thyroid clonotypes expanded above 0.001 frequency.

Researchers took RNA transcripts and amplified the TCR beta CDR3 regions from them. A first-round RT-PCR of the TCR CDR3 used the HTBI primer set. Each CDR3 protein gets one entry after TCRdb re-called the multiplex PCR reads with MiXCR. The repertoire holds around 500,000 distinct CDR3 sequences, with 14% as singletons. The receptor was derived from a woman aged 40 to 50 with Graves' hyperthyroidism. Sequenced input: blood.

Written as DNA, the CDR3 is TGCAGCGTTACGACCGATAGTAGCAATCAGCCCCAGCATTTT. This encodes CSVTTDSSNQPQHF. The chain has TRBV29-1 and TRBJ1-5; D ambiguous. The germline V gene has CDR1 SQVTM and CDR2 ANQGSEA. This CDR3 is 14 amino acids long. Trimming took off 5 bases at V and 0 bases at J, with 11 bases between the two ends.